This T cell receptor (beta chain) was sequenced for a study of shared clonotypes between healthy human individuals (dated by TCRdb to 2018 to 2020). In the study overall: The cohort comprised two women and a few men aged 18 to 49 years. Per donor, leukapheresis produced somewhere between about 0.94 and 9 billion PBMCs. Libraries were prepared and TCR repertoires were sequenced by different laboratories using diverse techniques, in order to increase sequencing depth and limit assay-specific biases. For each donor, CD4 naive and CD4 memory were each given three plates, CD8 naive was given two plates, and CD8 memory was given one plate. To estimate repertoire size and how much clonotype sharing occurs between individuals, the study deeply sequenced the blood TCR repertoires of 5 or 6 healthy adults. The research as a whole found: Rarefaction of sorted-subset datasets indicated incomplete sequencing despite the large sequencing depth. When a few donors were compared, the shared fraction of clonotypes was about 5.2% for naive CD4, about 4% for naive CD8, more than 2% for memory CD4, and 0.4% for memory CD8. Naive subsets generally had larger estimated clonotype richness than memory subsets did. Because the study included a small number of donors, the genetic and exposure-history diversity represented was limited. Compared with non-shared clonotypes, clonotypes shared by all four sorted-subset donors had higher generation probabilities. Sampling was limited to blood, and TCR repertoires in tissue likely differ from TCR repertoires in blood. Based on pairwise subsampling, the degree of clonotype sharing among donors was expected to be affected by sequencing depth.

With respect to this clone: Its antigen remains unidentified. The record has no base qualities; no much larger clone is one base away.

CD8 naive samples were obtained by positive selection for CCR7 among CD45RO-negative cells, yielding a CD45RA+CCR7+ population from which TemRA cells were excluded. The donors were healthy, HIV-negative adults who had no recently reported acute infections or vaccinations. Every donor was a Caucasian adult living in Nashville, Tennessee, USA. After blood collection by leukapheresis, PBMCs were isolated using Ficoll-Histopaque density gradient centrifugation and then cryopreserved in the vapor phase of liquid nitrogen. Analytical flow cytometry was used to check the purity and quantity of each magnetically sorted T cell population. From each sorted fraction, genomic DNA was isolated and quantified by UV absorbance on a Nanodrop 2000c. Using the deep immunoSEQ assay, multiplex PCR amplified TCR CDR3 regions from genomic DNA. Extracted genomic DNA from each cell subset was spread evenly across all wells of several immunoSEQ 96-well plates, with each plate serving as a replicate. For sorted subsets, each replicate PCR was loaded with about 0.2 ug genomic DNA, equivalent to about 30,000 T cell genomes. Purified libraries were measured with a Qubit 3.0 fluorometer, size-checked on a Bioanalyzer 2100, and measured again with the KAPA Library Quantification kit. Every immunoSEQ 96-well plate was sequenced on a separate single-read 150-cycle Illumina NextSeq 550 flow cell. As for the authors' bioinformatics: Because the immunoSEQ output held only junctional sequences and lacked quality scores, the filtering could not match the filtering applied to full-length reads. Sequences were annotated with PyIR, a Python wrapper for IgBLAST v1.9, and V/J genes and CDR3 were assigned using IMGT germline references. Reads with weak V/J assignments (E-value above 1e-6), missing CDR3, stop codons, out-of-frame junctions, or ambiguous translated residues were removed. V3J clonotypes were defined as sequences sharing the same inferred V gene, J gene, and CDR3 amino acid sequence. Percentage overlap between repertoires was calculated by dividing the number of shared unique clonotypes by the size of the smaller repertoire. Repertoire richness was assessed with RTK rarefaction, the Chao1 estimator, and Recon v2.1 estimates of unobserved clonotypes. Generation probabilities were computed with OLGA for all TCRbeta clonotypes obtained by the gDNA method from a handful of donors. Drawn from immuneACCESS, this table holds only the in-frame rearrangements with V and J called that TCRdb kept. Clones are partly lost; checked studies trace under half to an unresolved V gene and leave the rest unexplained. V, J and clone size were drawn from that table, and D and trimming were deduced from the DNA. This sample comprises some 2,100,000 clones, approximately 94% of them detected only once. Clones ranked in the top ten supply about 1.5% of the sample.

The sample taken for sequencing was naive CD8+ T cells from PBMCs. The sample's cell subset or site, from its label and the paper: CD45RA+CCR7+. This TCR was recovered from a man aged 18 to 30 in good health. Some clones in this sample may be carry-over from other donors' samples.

The CDR3: CASSPGDRGSYNEQFF. The DNA reads TGCGCCAGCAGCCCCGGGGACAGGGGATCCTACAATGAGCAGTTCTTC. The chain employs TRBV4-1 and TRBJ2-1, and 10 junctional nucleotides match TRBD1. CDR1 is given as MGHRA and CDR2 as YSYEKL, both from the germline V gene. The cysteine opens and the phenylalanine closes a CDR3 of 16 amino acids. The DNA shown is the 48-base CDR3, in frame from base 1. After removal of 4 bases from V and 1 base from J, the junction retains 4 bases not matched to a gene.